This T cell receptor beta chain came from a study of blood T cell repertoires in COVID-19. Turning to the study itself: Sample material is recorded as cDNA or gDNA derived from T cells, B-cell-depleted T cells, or PBMCs.

The CDR3 is made up of 13 amino acids. Per germline, CDR1 LGHNA and CDR2 YSLEER. Trimming shortened V by 0 bases and J by 4 bases, and 6 bases separated the two germline ends. Profiling relied on immunoSEQ multiplex PCR, and the TCRdb table lists in-frame clones only, not all of them. The data hold 150,000 to 200,000 clones, with around 76% observed a single time. The rearrangement joins TRBV4-3 to TRBJ1-2; D is ambiguous. Source material: PBMCs or T cells enriched from blood (not recorded which). The receptor was derived from a woman aged 45-60 years with acute COVID-19. The CDR3 loop reads CASSQDEGYGYTF. The CDR3 DNA reads as TGCGCCAGCAGCCAAGATGAGGGCTATGGCTACACCTTC.